This T cell receptor (beta chain) comes out of a study of OX40 agonist ivuxolimab in advanced cancers. Study as a whole: Of the participants, more than 35% had some prior anti-PD-1, anti-PD-L1 or anti-CTLA-4 therapy, which was allowed.

The ends were cut back, 8 bases at V and 2 bases at J, with 16 bases in the middle. CDR3 length: 13 residues. Germline V gene lookup returns CDR1 SQVTM and CDR2 ANQGSEA. Data came from immunoSEQ multiplex PCR; TCRdb stores just in-frame clones and leaves some out. In the table there are around 12,000 clones, less than 90% of which are singletons. This clone has just one count. The sequence was collected from an adult with an advanced solid tumor such as melanoma, head and neck, liver or kidney cancer. The input for sequencing was CD4+ or CD8+ T cells sorted from blood, taken in a trial of the OX40 agonist ivuxolimab. This sequence joins TRBV29-1 and TRBJ2-7; possibly TRBD1 or TRBD2 for D (6 bases each). The CDR3 DNA reads TGCAGCTGCCACGGGGGCGAAACCTACGAGCAGTACTTC. Translating it yields CSCHGGETYEQYF.